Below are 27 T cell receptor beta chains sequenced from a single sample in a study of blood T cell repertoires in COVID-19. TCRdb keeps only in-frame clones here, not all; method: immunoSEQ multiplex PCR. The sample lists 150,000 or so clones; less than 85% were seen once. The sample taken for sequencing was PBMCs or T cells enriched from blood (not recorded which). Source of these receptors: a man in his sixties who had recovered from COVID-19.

The CDR3 nucleotides are TGTGCCAGTAGTAGGAATCTAGAAGAGACCCAGTACTTC. Protein sequence: CASSRNLEETQYF. J is TRBJ2-5 and V is TRBV19; D call uncertain. Germline CDR1 is LNHDA and CDR2 is SQIVND (reference sequence). Trimming took off 4 bases at V and 3 bases at J, with 9 bases between the two ends. The CDR3 loop spans 13 amino acids.

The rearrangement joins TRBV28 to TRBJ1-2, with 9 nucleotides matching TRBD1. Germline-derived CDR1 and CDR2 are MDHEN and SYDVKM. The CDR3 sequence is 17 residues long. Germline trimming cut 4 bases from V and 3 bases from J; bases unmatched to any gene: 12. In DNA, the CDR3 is TGTGCCAGCAGTTCCCCACTAGGACAGGGGATTCACTATGGCTACACCTTC. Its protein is CASSSPLGQGIHYGYTF.

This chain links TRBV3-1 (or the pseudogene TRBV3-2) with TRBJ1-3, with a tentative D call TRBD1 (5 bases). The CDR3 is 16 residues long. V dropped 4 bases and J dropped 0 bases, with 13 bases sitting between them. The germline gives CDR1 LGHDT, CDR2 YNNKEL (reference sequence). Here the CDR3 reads CASSPRQGISGNTIYF. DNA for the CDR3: TGTGCCAGCAGCCCCCGCCAGGGAATCTCTGGAAACACCATATATTTT.

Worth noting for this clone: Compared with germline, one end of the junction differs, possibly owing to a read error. CDR3 protein: CASSELGTGGAKTGELFF. In DNA, the CDR3 is TGTGCCAGCAGTGAGCTCGGGACAGGGGGCGCGAAAACCGGGGAGCTGTTTTTT. V usage is TRBV6-1 and J usage is TRBJ2-2, with 12 bases identical to TRBD1. The CDR3 sequence is 18 residues long. Germline-derived CDR1 and CDR2 are MNHNS and SASEGT.

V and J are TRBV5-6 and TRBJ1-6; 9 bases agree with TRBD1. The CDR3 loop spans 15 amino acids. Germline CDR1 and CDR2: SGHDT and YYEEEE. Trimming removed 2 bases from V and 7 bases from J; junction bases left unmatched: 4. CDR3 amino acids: CASSLGTGLNSPLHF. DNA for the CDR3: TGTGCCAGCAGCTTAGGGACAGGGTTAAATTCACCCCTCCACTTT.

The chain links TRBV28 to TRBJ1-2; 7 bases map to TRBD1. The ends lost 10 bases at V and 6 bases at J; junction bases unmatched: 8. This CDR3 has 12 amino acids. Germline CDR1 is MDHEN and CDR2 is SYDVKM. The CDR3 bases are TGTGCCAACGAGGGGGCGCCGCATGGCTACACCTTC. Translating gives CANEGAPHGYTF.

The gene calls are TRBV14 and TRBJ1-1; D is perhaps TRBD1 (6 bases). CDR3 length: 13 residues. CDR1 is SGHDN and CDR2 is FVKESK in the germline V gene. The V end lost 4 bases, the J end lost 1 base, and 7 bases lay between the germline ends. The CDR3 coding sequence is TGTGCCAGCAGCCCGGGACAGAACACTGAAGCTTTCTTT. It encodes CASSPGQNTEAFF.

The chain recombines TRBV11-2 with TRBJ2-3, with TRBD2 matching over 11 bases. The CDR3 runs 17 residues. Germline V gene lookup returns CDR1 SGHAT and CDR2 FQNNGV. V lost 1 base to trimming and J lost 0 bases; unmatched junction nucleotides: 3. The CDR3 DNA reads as TGTGCCAGCAGCTTAGGACTAGCGGGGACGAGCACAGATACGCAGTATTTT. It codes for CASSLGLAGTSTDTQYF.

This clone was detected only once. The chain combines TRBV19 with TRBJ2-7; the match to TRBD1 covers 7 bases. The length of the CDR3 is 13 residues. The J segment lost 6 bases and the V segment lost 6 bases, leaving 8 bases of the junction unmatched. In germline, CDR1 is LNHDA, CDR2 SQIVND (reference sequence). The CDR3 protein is CASSTTGYGEQYF. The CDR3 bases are TGTGCCAGTAGCACGACAGGGTATGGCGAGCAGTACTTC.

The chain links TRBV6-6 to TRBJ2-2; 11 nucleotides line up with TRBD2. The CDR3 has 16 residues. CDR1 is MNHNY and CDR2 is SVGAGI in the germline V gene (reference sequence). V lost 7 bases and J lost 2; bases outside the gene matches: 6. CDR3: CASKNLAGGNTGELFF. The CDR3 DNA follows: TGTGCCAGCAAGAACCTAGCGGGGGGAAACACCGGGGAGCTGTTTTTT.

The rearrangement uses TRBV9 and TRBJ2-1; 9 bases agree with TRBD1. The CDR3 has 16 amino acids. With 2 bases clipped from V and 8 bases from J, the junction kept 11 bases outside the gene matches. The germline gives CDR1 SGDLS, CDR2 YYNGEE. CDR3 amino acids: CASSVLGTGIGDEQFF. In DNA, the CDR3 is TGTGCCAGCAGCGTCCTCGGGACAGGGATAGGTGATGAGCAGTTCTTC.

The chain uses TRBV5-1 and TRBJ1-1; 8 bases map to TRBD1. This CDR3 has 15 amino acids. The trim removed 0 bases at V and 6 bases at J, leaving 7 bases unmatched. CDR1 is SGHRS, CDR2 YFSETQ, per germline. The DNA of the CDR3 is TGCGCCAGCAGCTTGGACCGACAGGGGATCTCTGAAGCTTTCTTT. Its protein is CASSLDRQGISEAFF.

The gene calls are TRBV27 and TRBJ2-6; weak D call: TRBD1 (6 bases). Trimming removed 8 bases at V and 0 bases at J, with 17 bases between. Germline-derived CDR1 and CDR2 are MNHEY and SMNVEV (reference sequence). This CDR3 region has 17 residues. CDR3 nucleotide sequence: TGTGCCAGCGTACCCCAGGGACATCCCTCTGGGGCCAACGTCCTGACTTTC. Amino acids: CASVPQGHPSGANVLTF.

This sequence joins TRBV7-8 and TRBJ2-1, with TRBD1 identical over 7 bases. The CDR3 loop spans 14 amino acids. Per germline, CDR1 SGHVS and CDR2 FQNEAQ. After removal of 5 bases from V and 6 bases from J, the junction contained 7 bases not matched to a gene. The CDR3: CASSRTGFFNEQFF. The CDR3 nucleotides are TGTGCCAGCAGCCGGACAGGCTTTTTCAATGAGCAGTTCTTC.

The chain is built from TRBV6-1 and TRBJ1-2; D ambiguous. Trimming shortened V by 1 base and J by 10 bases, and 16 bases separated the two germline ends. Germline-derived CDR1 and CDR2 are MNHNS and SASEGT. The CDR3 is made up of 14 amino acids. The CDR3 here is CASSEGSGPTVYTF. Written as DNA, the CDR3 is TGTGCCAGCAGTGAAGGGTCAGGCCCCACCGTCTACACCTTC.

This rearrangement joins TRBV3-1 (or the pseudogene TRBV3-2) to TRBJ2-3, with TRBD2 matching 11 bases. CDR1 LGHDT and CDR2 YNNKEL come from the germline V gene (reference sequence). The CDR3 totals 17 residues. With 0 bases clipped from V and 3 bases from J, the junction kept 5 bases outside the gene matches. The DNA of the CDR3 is TGTGCCAGCAGCCAAGAAATAGCGGGGGGGAGGACAGATACGCAGTATTTT. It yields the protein CASSQEIAGGRTDTQYF.

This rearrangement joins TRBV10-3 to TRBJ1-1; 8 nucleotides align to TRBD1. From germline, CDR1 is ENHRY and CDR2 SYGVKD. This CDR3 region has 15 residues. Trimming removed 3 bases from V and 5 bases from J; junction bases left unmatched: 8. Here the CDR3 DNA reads TGTGCCATCAGTGATTGGACAGGGAGGAGAACTGAAGCTTTCTTT. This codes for CAISDWTGRRTEAFF.

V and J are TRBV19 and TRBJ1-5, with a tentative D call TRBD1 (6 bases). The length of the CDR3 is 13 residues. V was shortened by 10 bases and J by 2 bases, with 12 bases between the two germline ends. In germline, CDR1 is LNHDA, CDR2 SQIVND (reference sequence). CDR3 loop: CATAGDRNQPQHF. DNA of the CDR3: TGTGCCACCGCAGGGGATCGCAATCAGCCCCAGCATTTT.

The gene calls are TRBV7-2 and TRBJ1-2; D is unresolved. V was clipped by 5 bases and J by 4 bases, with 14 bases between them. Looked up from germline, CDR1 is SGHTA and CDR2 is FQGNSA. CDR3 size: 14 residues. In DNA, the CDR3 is TGTGCCAGCAGCCCCAACGGAGGACCCTATGGCTACACCTTC. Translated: CASSPNGGPYGYTF. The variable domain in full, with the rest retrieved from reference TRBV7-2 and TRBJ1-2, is GAGVSQSPSNKVTEKGKDVELRCDPISGHTALYWYRQSLGQGLEFLIYFQGNSAPDKSGLPSDRFSAERTGGSVSTLTIQRTQQEDSAVYLCASSPNGGPYGYTFGSGTRLTVV.

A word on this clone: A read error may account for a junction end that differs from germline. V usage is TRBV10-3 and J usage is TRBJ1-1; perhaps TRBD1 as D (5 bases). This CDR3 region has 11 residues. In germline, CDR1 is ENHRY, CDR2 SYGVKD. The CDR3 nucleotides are TGTGCCATCCGAGGGGATACGGGAGGCCTCTTT. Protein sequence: CAIRGDTGGLF.

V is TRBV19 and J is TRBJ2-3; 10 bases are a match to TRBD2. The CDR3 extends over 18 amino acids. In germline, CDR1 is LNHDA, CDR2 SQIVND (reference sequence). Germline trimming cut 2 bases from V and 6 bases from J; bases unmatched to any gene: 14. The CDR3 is CASSIPLVSGRASDTQYF. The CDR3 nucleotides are TGTGCCAGTAGTATACCCCTCGTAAGCGGGAGGGCCTCGGATACGCAGTATTTT.

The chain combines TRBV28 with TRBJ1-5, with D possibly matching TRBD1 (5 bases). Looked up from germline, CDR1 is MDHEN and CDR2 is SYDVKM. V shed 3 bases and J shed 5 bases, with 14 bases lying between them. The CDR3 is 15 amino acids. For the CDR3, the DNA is TGTGCCAGCAGTTTGGGGCAGGGTAGATATCAGCCCCAGCATTTT. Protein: CASSLGQGRYQPQHF.

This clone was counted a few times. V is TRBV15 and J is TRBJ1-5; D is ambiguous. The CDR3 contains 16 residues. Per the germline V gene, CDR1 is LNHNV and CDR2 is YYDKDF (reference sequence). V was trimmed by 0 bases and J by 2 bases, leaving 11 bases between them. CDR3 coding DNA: TGTGCCACCAGCAGAGATCGGGGAGGTGGCAATCAGCCCCAGCATTTT. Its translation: CATSRDRGGGNQPQHF.

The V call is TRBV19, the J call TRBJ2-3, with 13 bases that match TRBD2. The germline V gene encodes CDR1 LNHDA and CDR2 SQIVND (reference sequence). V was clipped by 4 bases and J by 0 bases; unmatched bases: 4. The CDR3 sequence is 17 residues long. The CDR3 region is CASSKLAGGPSTDTQYF. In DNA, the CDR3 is TGTGCCAGTAGTAAACTAGCGGGAGGGCCAAGCACAGATACGCAGTATTTT.

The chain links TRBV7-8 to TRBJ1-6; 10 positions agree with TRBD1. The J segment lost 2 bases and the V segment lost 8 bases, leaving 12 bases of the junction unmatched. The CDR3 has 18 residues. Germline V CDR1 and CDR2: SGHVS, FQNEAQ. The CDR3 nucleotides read TGTGCCAGCCGCTCCGGGACAGGGGTTGGTACCTATAATTCACCCCTCCACTTT. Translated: CASRSGTGVGTYNSPLHF.

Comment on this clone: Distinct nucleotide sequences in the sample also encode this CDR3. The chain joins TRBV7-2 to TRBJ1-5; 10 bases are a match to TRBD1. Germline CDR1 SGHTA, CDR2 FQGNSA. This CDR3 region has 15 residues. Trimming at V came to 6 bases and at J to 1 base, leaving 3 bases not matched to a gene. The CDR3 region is CASRLDRGSNQPQHF. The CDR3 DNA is TGTGCCAGCAGGCTGGACAGGGGGAGCAATCAGCCCCAGCATTTT.

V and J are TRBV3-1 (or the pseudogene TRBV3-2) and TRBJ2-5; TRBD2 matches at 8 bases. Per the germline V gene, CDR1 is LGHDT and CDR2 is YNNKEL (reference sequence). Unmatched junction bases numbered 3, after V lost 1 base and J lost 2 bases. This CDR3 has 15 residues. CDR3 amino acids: CASSQGAGGQETQYF. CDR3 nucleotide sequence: TGTGCCAGCAGCCAAGGCGCGGGAGGACAAGAGACCCAGTACTTC.